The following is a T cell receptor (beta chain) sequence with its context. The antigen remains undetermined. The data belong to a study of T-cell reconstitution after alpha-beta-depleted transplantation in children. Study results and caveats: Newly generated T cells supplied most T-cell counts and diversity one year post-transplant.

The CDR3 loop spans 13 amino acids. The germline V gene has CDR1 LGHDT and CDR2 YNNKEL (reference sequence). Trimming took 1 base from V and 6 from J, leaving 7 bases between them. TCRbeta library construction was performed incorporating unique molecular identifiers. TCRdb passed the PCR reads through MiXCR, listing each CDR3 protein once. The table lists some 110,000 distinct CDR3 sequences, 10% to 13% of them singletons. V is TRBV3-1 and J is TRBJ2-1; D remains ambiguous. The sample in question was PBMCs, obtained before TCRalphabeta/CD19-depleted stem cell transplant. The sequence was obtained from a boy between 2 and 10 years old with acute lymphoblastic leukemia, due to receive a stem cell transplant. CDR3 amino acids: CASSQGHSNEQFF. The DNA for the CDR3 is TGTGCCAGCAGCCAAGGTCACAGCAATGAGCAGTTCTTC.